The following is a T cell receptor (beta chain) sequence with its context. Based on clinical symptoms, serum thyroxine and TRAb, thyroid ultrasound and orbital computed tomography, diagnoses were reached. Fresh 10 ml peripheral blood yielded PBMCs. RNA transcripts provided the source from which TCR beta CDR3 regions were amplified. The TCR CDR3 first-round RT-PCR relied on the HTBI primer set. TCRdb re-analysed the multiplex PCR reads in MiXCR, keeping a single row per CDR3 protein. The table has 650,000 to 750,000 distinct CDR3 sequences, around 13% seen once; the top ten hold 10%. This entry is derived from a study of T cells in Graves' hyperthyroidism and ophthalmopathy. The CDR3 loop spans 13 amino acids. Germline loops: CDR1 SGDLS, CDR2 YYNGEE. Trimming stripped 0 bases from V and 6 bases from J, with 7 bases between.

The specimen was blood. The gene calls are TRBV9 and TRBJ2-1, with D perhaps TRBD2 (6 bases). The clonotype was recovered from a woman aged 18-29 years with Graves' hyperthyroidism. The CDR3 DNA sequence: TGTGCCAGCAGCGTAGAGGGACTCAATGAGCAGTTCTTC. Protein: CASSVEGLNEQFF.